These 25 T cell receptor beta chains came from one sample sequenced in a study of early stage breast cancer tumors. The data were produced by immunoSEQ multiplex PCR, yet TCRdb's version contains in-frame clones alone and is incomplete. The sample lists 8,500 to 10,000 clones; around 76% were seen once. The specimen sequenced was normal breast tissue next to the tumor. These receptors were obtained from a person aged 35 to 50 with breast cancer.

The gene calls are TRBV19 and TRBJ2-3; D remains ambiguous. This CDR3 contains 12 residues. Trimming cost V 7 bases and J 2 bases, with 7 bases left between them. Germline V gene lookup returns CDR1 LNHDA and CDR2 SQIVND (reference sequence). CDR3 sequence (DNA): TGTGCCAGTAAGCCGAACACAGATACGCAGTATTTT. Translation gives CASKPNTDTQYF.

J is TRBJ2-2 and V is TRBV6-5; a possible D gene is TRBD2 (6 bases). CDR3 length: 15 amino acids. From germline, CDR1 is MNHEY and CDR2 SVGAGI. The ends were cut back, 6 bases at V and 1 base at J, with 12 bases in the middle. The chain's CDR3 is CASRGGRLNTGELFF. The DNA of the CDR3 is TGTGCCAGCAGGGGGGGTAGGCTGAACACCGGGGAGCTGTTTTTT.

The gene calls are TRBV7-9 and TRBJ2-1, with no clear D. V lost 5 bases and J lost 7, with 9 bases in between. Germline V gene sequence: CDR1 SEHNR, CDR2 FQNEAQ (reference sequence). The CDR3 runs 12 residues. The CDR3 sequence: CASSRGENEQFF. DNA of the CDR3: TGTGCCAGCAGCCGCGGAGAGAATGAGCAGTTCTTC.

By sample share, this clone is medium-sized. CDR3 loop: CASSDIQGWDTEAFF. In DNA, the CDR3 is TGTGCCAGCAGCGACATACAGGGATGGGACACTGAAGCTTTCTTT. The chain carries TRBV7-2 and TRBJ1-1, with D possibly matching TRBD1 (6 bases). The CDR3 loop spans 15 amino acids. Germline values: CDR1 SGHTA, CDR2 FQGNSA. With 5 bases removed from V and 3 bases from J, the gap between germline ends came to 16 bases.

This chain connects TRBV5-1 to TRBJ2-5, with D unclear. With 1 base removed from V and 3 bases from J, the gap between germline ends came to 7 bases. CDR3 size: 13 residues. Germline V gene data show CDR1 as SGHRS and CDR2 as YFSETQ. The chain's CDR3 is CASSLNQEETQYF. The CDR3, as DNA: TGCGCCAGCAGCTTGAACCAGGAAGAGACCCAGTACTTC.

V is TRBV2 and J is TRBJ2-3, with 9 nucleotides matching TRBD2. There are 15 residues in the CDR3. With 2 bases clipped from V and 4 bases from J, the junction kept 4 bases outside the gene matches. CDR1 and CDR2 from the germline V gene are SNHLY and FYNNEI. The CDR3 loop reads CASSERAGGADTQYF. The CDR3 nucleotides are TGTGCCAGCAGTGAAAGAGCGGGGGGCGCAGATACGCAGTATTTT.

The chain links TRBV7-2 to TRBJ2-7; no definite D call. The CDR3 runs to 12 residues. V was clipped by 1 base and J by 6 bases, with 7 bases between them. Germline V gene lookup returns CDR1 SGHTA and CDR2 FQGNSA. CDR3 coding DNA: TGTGCCAGCAGCTTAGTAGGCTCCGAGCAGTACTTC. This encodes CASSLVGSEQYF.

The chain has TRBV19 and TRBJ2-5; 10 bases map to TRBD2. The CDR3 spans 16 residues. The V and J ends lost 3 bases and 5 bases, in that order; junction bases with no gene match: 9. CDR1 is LNHDA, CDR2 SQIVND, per germline (reference sequence). The CDR3 DNA reads TGTGCCAGTAGTATCGCGGCTAGCGGGAGTGGGGAGACCCAGTACTTC. It specifies CASSIAASGSGETQYF.

The gene calls are TRBV5-1 and TRBJ2-3; maybe TRBD2 (6 bases). Trimming removed 0 bases from V and 6 bases from J, with 14 bases in between. CDR1 and CDR2 from the germline V gene are SGHRS and YFSETQ. There are 15 residues in the CDR3. The CDR3 is CASSLEERASDTQYF. The CDR3 nucleotides are TGCGCCAGCAGCTTGGAGGAGCGGGCGTCTGATACGCAGTATTTT.

Regarding this clone: The germline gene is not matched at one end of the junction; a read error may be the cause. This sequence joins TRBV10-3 and TRBJ1-3; D unclear. This CDR3 has 16 amino acids. Looked up from germline, CDR1 is ENHRY and CDR2 is SYGVKD. The DNA for the CDR3 is TGTGCCATCAGTGCAGATTTTAAAGGGTCTGAAAACACCATATATTTT. This encodes CAISADFKGSENTIYF.

The genes are TRBV2 and TRBJ2-1; no definite D call. Per the germline V gene, CDR1 is SNHLY and CDR2 is FYNNEI. The V and J ends lost 6 bases and 0 bases respectively, with 12 bases between them. This CDR3 has 15 residues. The CDR3 loop is CASRQARSSYNEQFF. CDR3 nucleotides: TGTGCCAGCAGACAAGCGAGGAGCTCCTACAATGAGCAGTTCTTC.

The chain has TRBV25-1 and TRBJ1-1; the D is unclear. The CDR3 sequence is 14 residues long. V lost 0 bases and J lost 1, with 6 bases in between. Germline V gives CDR1 MGHDK, CDR2 SYGVNS. The CDR3 nucleotides read TGTGCCAGCAGTGAATATCGGCAGAACACTGAAGCTTTCTTT. Translation: CASSEYRQNTEAFF.

V usage is TRBV10-3 and J usage is TRBJ1-2; a possible D gene is TRBD1 (6 bases). The CDR3 is 13 amino acids. Trimming took off 11 bases at V and 8 bases at J, with 21 bases between the two ends. From germline, CDR1 is ENHRY and CDR2 SYGVKD. The CDR3 coding sequence is TGTGCCTACTCCGAGGGGGGGATTGAGGGCTACACCTTC. Encoded protein: CAYSEGGIEGYTF.

The chain employs TRBV29-1 and TRBJ2-1; D possibly corresponds to TRBD1 (6 bases). The CDR3 consists of 14 residues. Germline-derived CDR1 and CDR2 are SQVTM and ANQGSEA. Trimming pared 8 bases from V and 8 bases from J, leaving 22 bases between. As DNA, the CDR3 is TGCAGCCTCAGTACAGGGACCCAAAGGGATGAGCAGTTCTTC. It is translated as CSLSTGTQRDEQFF.

By share of the sample, this clone is large. The chain is built from TRBV18 and TRBJ2-7, with D possibly being TRBD1 (5 bases). CDR3 length equals 14 residues. The germline V gene encodes CDR1 KGHSH and CDR2 LQKENI. Trimming stripped 1 base from V and 0 bases from J, with 7 bases between. This CDR3 is CASSPRTSSYEQYF. Here the CDR3 DNA reads TGTGCCAGCTCACCACGGACAAGCTCCTACGAGCAGTACTTC. The variable domain in full, completed from reference TRBV18 and TRBJ2-7, reads NAGVMQNPRHLVRRRGQEARLRCSPMKGHSHVYWYRQLPEEGLKFMVYLQKENIIDESGMPKERFSAEFPKEGPSILRIQQVVRGDSAAYFCASSPRTSSYEQYFGPGTRLTVT.

The V call is TRBV10-2, the J call TRBJ2-5; TRBD2 aligns across 8 bases. The CDR3 has 16 residues. The ends lost 1 base at V and 1 base at J; junction bases unmatched: 5. CDR1 and CDR2 (germline): WSHSY, SAAADI. The CDR3 coding sequence is TGCGCCAGCAGTGAGTTCGCGGGAGGTTCCCAAGAGACCCAGTACTTC. Its translation: CASSEFAGGSQETQYF.

This rearrangement joins TRBV12-5 to TRBJ2-7; weak D call: TRBD2 (6 bases). V was shortened by 6 bases and J by 2 bases, with 14 bases between the two germline ends. This CDR3 is 14 amino acids long. Germline V CDR1 and CDR2: LGHNT, FRNRAP. This CDR3 is CASGRTSGAYEQYF. DNA for the CDR3: TGTGCTAGTGGACGTACCTCGGGGGCCTACGAGCAGTACTTC.

The table lists this clone with a count of one. V gene TRBV4-2 combines with J gene TRBJ2-3; 14 bases align to TRBD2. The junction had 3 bases not matched to a gene; V was cut back by 0 bases and J by 7 bases. The V gene's germline CDR1 is LGHNA and CDR2 YNFKEQ. The CDR3 consists of 16 residues. The CDR3 loop is CASSQEGLAGANTQYF. CDR3 DNA: TGTGCCAGCAGCCAAGAGGGACTAGCGGGGGCCAATACGCAGTATTTT.

This chain connects TRBV19 to TRBJ1-1, with D perhaps matching TRBD1 (6 bases). Germline-derived CDR1 and CDR2 are LNHDA and SQIVND (reference sequence). The CDR3 has 11 residues. Trimming removed 10 bases at V and 1 base at J, with 7 bases between. CDR3 loop: CAIRGNTEAFF. The CDR3 DNA follows: TGTGCCATCAGGGGGAACACTGAAGCTTTCTTT.

The chain links TRBV18 to TRBJ2-7, with 7 bases fitting TRBD2. The V gene end was trimmed by 6 bases and the J gene end by 2 bases; junction bases not matched to a gene: 7. Germline V gene data show CDR1 as KGHSH and CDR2 as LQKENI. The CDR3 sequence is 14 residues long. The CDR3 region is CASSPGEGTYEQYF. CDR3 coding DNA: TGTGCCAGCTCCCCGGGGGAGGGGACCTACGAGCAGTACTTC.

This clone appeared a few times. V usage is TRBV6-6 and J usage is TRBJ1-1, with unresolved D. The CDR3 length is 12 residues. Germline loops: CDR1 MNHNY, CDR2 SVGAGI (reference sequence). V dropped 0 bases and J dropped 8 bases, with 7 bases sitting between them. The CDR3 is CASSYSNGEAFF. Here the CDR3 DNA reads TGTGCCAGCAGTTACTCGAATGGAGAAGCTTTCTTT.

The chain joins TRBV6-9 to TRBJ2-1; no clear D gene. Germline loops: CDR1 MNHGY, CDR2 SVAAGI. Trimming stripped 6 bases from V and 15 bases from J, with 21 bases between. The length of the CDR3 is 13 residues. The chain's CDR3 is CASSHSRPLVRFF. In nucleotides, the CDR3 is TGTGCCAGCAGCCACTCTCGTCCCCTAGTCCGGTTCTTC.

This sequence joins TRBV30 and TRBJ2-1, with 7 bases identical to TRBD1. After removal of 2 bases from V and 0 bases from J, the junction contained 1 base not matched to a gene. Looked up from germline, CDR1 is GTSNPN and CDR2 is SVGIG (reference sequence). The CDR3 loop spans 14 amino acids. The CDR3 reads CAWSRDSSYNEQFF. CDR3 bases: TGTGCCTGGAGTCGGGACAGCTCCTACAATGAGCAGTTCTTC. The full variable domain, rest sourced from reference TRBV30 and TRBJ2-1, is SQTIHQWPATLVQPVGSPLSLECTVEGTSNPNLYWYRQAAGRGLQLLFYSVGIGQISSEVPQNLSASRPQDRQFILSSKKLLLSDSGFYLCAWSRDSSYNEQFFGPGTRLTVL.

CDR3 nucleotides: TGTGCCAGCAGCTTGGGGACAGGGGTTTTTGGAAACACCATATATTTT. Translation gives CASSLGTGVFGNTIYF. The V and J genes are TRBV5-6 and TRBJ1-3, with 9 bases lining up with TRBD1. CDR1 and CDR2 (germline): SGHDT, YYEEEE. With V trimmed by 0 bases and J by 3 bases, 4 bases remained unmatched. The CDR3 has 16 residues.

This clone showed up just a few times. The rearrangement links TRBV7-8 to TRBJ2-7; 7 bases are shared with TRBD2. The germline V gene encodes CDR1 SGHVS and CDR2 FQNEAQ. With V trimmed by 4 bases and J by 3 bases, 18 bases remained unmatched. This CDR3 has 18 amino acids. The CDR3 region is CASSWGTSDRPGGYEQYF. CDR3 DNA sequence: TGTGCCAGCAGCTGGGGAACTAGCGACCGACCGGGAGGCTACGAGCAGTACTTC.